The 30 T cell receptor beta chains below come from one sample, sequenced in a study of T cell responses to AZD1222 COVID-19 vaccine. Profiled with immunoSEQ multiplex PCR; TCRdb holds only in-frame clones, not every one. Among around 70,000 clones, around four fifths were seen once, and the ten largest hold roughly an eighth. Material: peripheral blood, obtained on day 0 of AZD1222 vaccination. These receptors came from an adult in good health.

The chain couples TRBV27 to TRBJ1-1; the match to TRBD1 covers 7 bases. CDR1 MNHEY and CDR2 SMNVEV come from the germline V gene (reference sequence). V shed 4 bases, J shed 0 bases, and the junction held 8 bases outside the gene matches. The CDR3 sequence is 16 residues long. The CDR3 here is CASSYNGRGLNTEAFF. Here the CDR3 DNA reads TGTGCCAGCAGTTATAACGGAAGGGGGCTGAACACTGAAGCTTTCTTT.

V and J are TRBV28 and TRBJ1-3, with 8 bases matching TRBD1. Germline CDR1 is MDHEN and CDR2 is SYDVKM. V was pared by 7 bases and J by 5 bases, with 16 bases of the junction left unmatched. The CDR3 is made up of 17 amino acids. In DNA, the CDR3 is TGTGCCAGCACCTCCTCTCAGGGGGCGGACATTCGAAACACCATATATTTT. Its translation is CASTSSQGADIRNTIYF.

The rearrangement links TRBV19 to TRBJ1-1; D perhaps matches TRBD1 (5 bases). CDR1 is LNHDA, CDR2 SQIVND, per germline (reference sequence). V was clipped by 5 bases and J by 1 base, with 14 bases between them. The CDR3 has 15 amino acids. Here the CDR3 reads CASSSQGTWNTEAFF. The CDR3 nucleotides read TGTGCCAGTAGTTCCCAGGGCACCTGGAACACTGAAGCTTTCTTT.

The chain uses TRBV6-5 and TRBJ2-7, with TRBD1 matching 7 bases. There are 12 residues in the CDR3. V trimming: 6 bases; J trimming: 5 bases; junction bases outside the gene matches: 4. Germline V lookup: CDR1 MNHEY, CDR2 SVGAGI. The CDR3 reads CASSPTGNEQYF. The CDR3 DNA reads as TGTGCCAGCAGCCCGACAGGGAACGAGCAGTACTTC.

V usage is TRBV19 and J usage is TRBJ2-3; D gene uncertain. This CDR3 is built from 17 residues. Trimming stripped 2 bases from V and 4 bases from J, with 19 bases between. The V gene's germline CDR1 is LNHDA and CDR2 SQIVND (reference sequence). The DNA of the CDR3 is TGTGCCAGTAGTATAATTCTTGCTAGGGCCCTCCCAGATACGCAGTATTTT. This translates into CASSIILARALPDTQYF.

This rearrangement joins TRBV5-8 to TRBJ1-2; weak D call: TRBD1 (6 bases). Looked up from germline, CDR1 is SGHTS and CDR2 is YDEGEE. The V end lost 1 base, the J end lost 1 base, and 14 bases lay between the germline ends. The CDR3 is 16 residues long. The CDR3 spells CASSLRQEVINYGYTF. CDR3 DNA: TGTGCCAGCAGCTTGCGACAGGAGGTTATTAACTATGGCTACACCTTC.

This clone was seen just once. In DNA form, the CDR3 reads TGTGCCAGCAGCTTAGCTAGCGGGACAAACAATGAGCAGTTCTTC. This translates into CASSLASGTNNEQFF. The chain uses TRBV7-2 and TRBJ2-1; 8 bases align to TRBD2. Trimming took 0 bases from V and 5 from J; bases not matched to a gene: 3. The CDR3 is 15 residues long. Germline V gene data show CDR1 as SGHTA and CDR2 as FQGNSA.

The chain couples TRBV19 to TRBJ1-6, with TRBD1 matching 8 bases. Germline lookup yields CDR1 LNHDA and CDR2 SQIVND (reference sequence). CDR3 length: 16 residues. The V gene end was trimmed by 9 bases and the J gene end by 4 bases; junction bases not matched to a gene: 11. The CDR3 bases are TGTGCCAGCGATTCCAGGGGGCGATCATATAATTCACCCCTCCACTTT. Residues: CASDSRGRSYNSPLHF.

The chain combines TRBV12-3 or TRBV12-4 with TRBJ1-5, with 8 positions matching TRBD1. Losses at the gene ends were 5 bases for V and 6 bases for J; bases not matched to a gene: 3. This CDR3 contains 13 residues. Here the CDR3 DNA reads TGTGCCAGCAGTCGGACAGGGCCTCAGCCCCAGCATTTT. This translates into CASSRTGPQPQHF.

V is TRBV2 and J is TRBJ1-5; no definite D call. Trimming left V 4 bases short and J 5 bases short, with 12 bases between. In germline, CDR1 is SNHLY, CDR2 FYNNEI. The CDR3 length is 14 residues. This chain's CDR3 is CASSVEGRDQPQHF. In DNA form, the CDR3 reads TGTGCCAGCAGTGTCGAGGGTAGGGATCAGCCCCAGCATTTT. The full variable domain, its missing parts supplied by reference TRBV2 and TRBJ1-5, is EPEVTQTPSHQVTQMGQEVILRCVPISNHLYFYWYRQILGQKVEFLVSFYNNEISEKSEIFDDQFSVERPDGSNFTLKIRSTKLEDSAMYFCASSVEGRDQPQHFGDGTRLSIL.

This rearrangement joins TRBV4-2 to TRBJ2-6; no firm D call. The CDR3 has 14 residues. Germline V CDR1 and CDR2: LGHNA, YNFKEQ. The V end lost 0 bases, the J end lost 4 bases, and 4 bases lay between the germline ends. The CDR3 DNA follows: TGTGCCAGCAGCCAAGATTCCGGGGCCAACGTCCTGACTTTC. It translates to CASSQDSGANVLTF.

The chain combines TRBV4-1 with TRBJ2-5; D is perhaps TRBD2 (5 bases). V lost 0 bases and J lost 4, with 15 bases in between. The CDR3 covers 16 residues. CDR1 MGHRA and CDR2 YSYEKL come from the germline V gene. CDR3: CASSQDSSASPETQYF. The CDR3 DNA reads TGCGCCAGCAGCCAAGACTCCTCGGCTAGCCCAGAGACCCAGTACTTC.

The chain combines TRBV18 with TRBJ2-5; 7 bases match TRBD2. The CDR3 is 15 amino acids. The trim removed 0 bases at V and 1 base at J, leaving 2 bases unmatched. Germline assignment: CDR1 KGHSH and CDR2 LQKENI. Written as DNA, the CDR3 is TGTGCCAGCTCACCACCTGGGGGGGTCCAAGAGACCCAGTACTTC. Amino acids: CASSPPGGVQETQYF. Filled out from reference TRBV18 and TRBJ2-5, the complete variable domain reads NAGVMQNPRHLVRRRGQEARLRCSPMKGHSHVYWYRQLPEEGLKFMVYLQKENIIDESGMPKERFSAEFPKEGPSILRIQQVVRGDSAAYFCASSPPGGVQETQYFGPGTRLLVL.

The genes are TRBV27 and TRBJ2-7, with D possibly TRBD2 on 6 matching bases. This CDR3 has 13 amino acids. Trimming stripped 5 bases from V and 4 bases from J, with 12 bases between. The germline CDR1 and CDR2 sequences are MNHEY and SMNVEV (reference sequence). This CDR3 reads CASSLRGGYEQYF. As DNA, the CDR3 is TGTGCCAGCAGTCTTAGGGGAGGATACGAGCAGTACTTC.

This rearrangement joins TRBV12-5 to TRBJ2-5; D gene uncertain. This CDR3 is 11 amino acids long. Trimming pared 5 bases from V and 3 bases from J, leaving 4 bases between. Germline V gene lookup returns CDR1 LGHNT and CDR2 FRNRAP. The CDR3 region has the DNA TGTGCTAGTGGTGAAGAAGAGACCCAGTACTTC. Residues: CASGEEETQYF. The whole variable domain, filled in from reference TRBV12-5 and TRBJ2-5, reads DARVTQTPRHKVTEMGQEVTMRCQPILGHNTVFWYRQTMMQGLELLAYFRNRAPLDDSGMPKDRFSAEMPDATLATLKIQPSEPRDSAVYFCASGEEETQYFGPGTRLLVL.

V and J are TRBV18 and TRBJ2-7, with 9 bases that match TRBD1. The CDR3 length is 14 residues. Trimming took 3 bases from V and 5 from J; bases not matched to a gene: 5. The germline V gene has CDR1 KGHSH and CDR2 LQKENI. CDR3 bases: TGTGCCAGCTCACCCGCGGGACAGGGAGACGAGCAGTACTTC. It encodes CASSPAGQGDEQYF.

This chain joins TRBV2 and TRBJ1-2; TRBD1 aligns across 9 bases. J lost 8 bases, V lost 0 bases, and 10 bases had no gene match. Germline V gives CDR1 SNHLY, CDR2 FYNNEI. CDR3 length: 16 residues. CDR3 nucleotide sequence: TGTGCCAGCAGTGAAGCCCCGGGACAGGGAGAAGGAGGCTACACCTTC. It yields the protein CASSEAPGQGEGGYTF.

The chain combines TRBV9 with TRBJ2-2; no firm D call. From germline, CDR1 is SGDLS and CDR2 YYNGEE. With 0 bases removed from V and 0 bases from J, the gap between germline ends came to 9 bases. The CDR3 is made up of 16 amino acids. The CDR3 sequence: CASSVEAAPNTGELFF. The CDR3 DNA is TGTGCCAGCAGCGTAGAGGCAGCACCGAACACCGGGGAGCTGTTTTTT.

Here the CDR3 DNA reads TGCGCCAGCAGTGAGTCGAGCAGCACCCAGTACTTC. This sequence encodes CASSESSSTQYF. The gene calls are TRBV10-1 and TRBJ2-5; D unresolved. The germline V and J ends were trimmed by 0 bases and 8 bases, with 7 bases remaining between them. Germline V gene data show CDR1 as WNHNN and CDR2 as SYGVQD (reference sequence). The CDR3 consists of 12 residues.

The rearrangement uses TRBV30 and TRBJ1-4; maybe TRBD1 (5 bases). From germline, CDR1 is GTSNPN and CDR2 SVGIG (reference sequence). The CDR3 has 12 amino acids. V was cut by 4 bases and J by 6 bases, with 9 bases left in between. The CDR3 DNA sequence: TGTGCCTGGAAGGGGTTGGATGAAAAACTGTTTTTT. This encodes CAWKGLDEKLFF.

The chain combines TRBV13 with TRBJ2-3, with TRBD2 identical over 14 bases. The germline gives CDR1 PRHDT, CDR2 FYEKMQ (reference sequence). Trimming cost V 0 bases and J 7 bases; bases outside gene matches: 3. The CDR3 covers 16 residues. DNA for the CDR3: TGTGCCAGCAGCTTAGGGGGACTAGCGGGGGAGTATACGCAGTATTTT. Its translation: CASSLGGLAGEYTQYF.

The V gene is TRBV6-1, the J gene TRBJ1-2; D gene unclear. The CDR3 has 13 amino acids. Trimming shortened V by 2 bases and J by 0 bases, and 4 bases separated the two germline ends. Germline V CDR1 and CDR2: MNHNS, SASEGT. The DNA for the CDR3 is TGTGCCAGCAGTGAATCTACTAACTATGGCTACACCTTC. This codes for CASSESTNYGYTF.

The V gene is TRBV30, the J gene TRBJ1-1; D perhaps matches TRBD1 (6 bases). This CDR3 is built from 14 residues. In germline, CDR1 is GTSNPN, CDR2 SVGIG (reference sequence). Trimming cost V 1 base and J 1 base, with 10 bases left between them. CDR3 residues: CAWSGGLGNTEAFF. Here the CDR3 DNA reads TGTGCCTGGAGTGGGGGGCTGGGGAACACTGAAGCTTTCTTT.

This sequence joins TRBV12-3 or TRBV12-4 and TRBJ1-2; D is undetermined. V was pared by 6 bases and J by 3 bases, with 5 bases between. This CDR3 comprises 11 residues. The CDR3 reads CASSQYYGYTF. CDR3 in DNA: TGTGCCAGCAGCCAATACTATGGCTACACCTTC.

This clone showed up just once. The rearrangement uses TRBV19 and TRBJ2-2, with TRBD1 matching over 7 bases. The length of the CDR3 is 14 residues. Germline V gene data show CDR1 as LNHDA and CDR2 as SQIVND (reference sequence). J gave up 1 base and V 4 bases, and 0 bases lay outside the gene matches. CDR3 amino acids: CASSRTGNTGELFF. CDR3 DNA sequence: TGTGCCAGTAGTAGGACAGGGAACACCGGGGAGCTGTTTTTT.

This sequence joins TRBV6-5 and TRBJ2-7; 8 bases fit TRBD1. The V segment lost 4 bases and the J segment 2 bases; nucleotides outside the gene matches: 1. CDR1 is MNHEY, CDR2 SVGAGI, per germline. The CDR3 covers 13 residues. DNA of the CDR3: TGTGCCAGCAGTTGGACAGGGACCTACGAGCAGTACTTC. Encoded protein: CASSWTGTYEQYF.

The rearrangement joins TRBV30 to TRBJ2-3; 8 bases match TRBD2. V was clipped by 0 bases and J by 3 bases; unmatched bases: 2. The CDR3 covers 14 residues. Per the germline V gene, CDR1 is GTSNPN and CDR2 is SVGIG (reference sequence). In nucleotides, the CDR3 is TGTGCCTGGAGTGTACGGGGGGGGACAGATACGCAGTATTTT. This translates into CAWSVRGGTDTQYF.

The V gene is TRBV19, the J gene TRBJ2-2; 8 nucleotides line up with TRBD1. The J segment lost 0 bases and the V segment lost 7 bases, leaving 13 bases of the junction unmatched. Germline CDR1 reads LNHDA; CDR2 reads SQIVND (reference sequence). The CDR3 loop spans 18 amino acids. CDR3 loop: CASTTYDTTGANTGELFF. The CDR3 nucleotides are TGTGCCAGTACCACGTACGACACGACAGGGGCGAACACCGGGGAGCTGTTTTTT.

The rearrangement links TRBV5-8 to TRBJ1-1; tentatively, D is TRBD1 (5 bases). Germline V gene data show CDR1 as SGHTS and CDR2 as YDEGEE. V dropped 4 bases and J dropped 0 bases, with 16 bases sitting between them. The CDR3 is 16 residues long. The CDR3 DNA follows: TGTGCCAGCAGCCTCGGGACCATACTGATGAACACTGAAGCTTTCTTT. Translated, it gives CASSLGTILMNTEAFF.

This clone showed up just a few times. This chain joins TRBV30 and TRBJ1-1, with unresolved D. The CDR3 length is 13 residues. Germline V gene sequence: CDR1 GTSNPN, CDR2 SVGIG (reference sequence). Trimming took 0 bases from V and 1 from J, leaving 6 bases between them. The chain's CDR3 is CAWSVNENTEAFF. DNA for the CDR3: TGTGCCTGGAGTGTAAATGAGAACACTGAAGCTTTCTTT.